This is a list of T cell receptor beta chains from one sample in a study of shared clonotypes between healthy human individuals. Profiling relied on immunoSEQ multiplex PCR, and the TCRdb table lists in-frame clones only, not all of them. The table has about 2.3 million clones, approximately 90% seen once; the top ten hold 0.3% to 0.45%. What was sequenced was naive CD4+ T cells from PBMCs. Source of these receptors: a man aged 18 to 30 in good health. Some clones in this sample may be carry-over from other donors' samples. CDR3s include the opening cysteine and the closing phenylalanine or tryptophan. Each record gives: V gene, J gene, clone size, CDR3 protein. Expanded clones get a size class; other rows say once, few or many, or leave the size out.

TRBV30,TRBJ1-3,.,CAWREINTIYF
TRBV28,TRBJ1-1,once,CASSLLSGPVNTEAFF
TRBV28,TRBJ2-7,.,CASRTGTSVTYEQYF
TRBV5-1,TRBJ1-2,.,CASSSGTGNGYTF
TRBV6-1,TRBJ2-2,.,CASRLGGRLTGELFF
TRBV11-2,TRBJ2-7,.,CASSLGGMGSYEQYF
TRBV28,TRBJ2-2,.,CASTTQGHTGELFF
TRBV9,TRBJ1-1,.,CASSAQGRNTEAFF
TRBV19,TRBJ1-2,.,CASRGQRDYGYTF
TRBV25-1,TRBJ1-5,.,CASSARDSNQPQHF
TRBV18,TRBJ2-5,.,CASSPPREKETQYF
TRBV28,TRBJ2-2,.,CASSDGTLSGELFF
TRBV6-5,TRBJ2-3,.,CASSYGGTPYTDTQYF
TRBV6-1,TRBJ1-3,.,CASSVGAGGNTIYF
TRBV28,TRBJ1-5,.,CASSSLLTGNNQPQHF
TRBV7-8,TRBJ2-5,.,CASSLARIGYETQYF
TRBV9,TRBJ2-3,.,CASSADLADGDTQYF
TRBV2,TRBJ1-4,few,CASSWLRATNEKLFF
TRBV5-1,TRBJ2-1,.,CASSLDRGPSSYNEQFF
TRBV4-1,TRBJ1-1,.,CASSPLTGVAFF
TRBV28,TRBJ1-2,.,CASSSRNYGYTF
TRBV5-1,TRBJ2-2,.,CASSRDRGNTGELFF
TRBV7-9,TRBJ2-1,.,CASSLGGLAFSYNEQFF
TRBV28,TRBJ1-1,.,CASSLPGGRNTEAFF
TRBV5-4,TRBJ2-1,.,CASSSTGGLAANNEQFF
TRBV19,TRBJ2-7,.,CASSSIGETYEQYF
TRBV28,TRBJ2-1,once,CASSFMAGIDNEQFF
TRBV10-3,TRBJ1-5,.,CAINRDSNQPQHF
TRBV5-5,TRBJ1-4,.,CASSLAVAGNEKLFF
TRBV6-6,TRBJ2-7,.,CASSGQESGRFHEQYF
TRBV7-2,TRBJ2-1,.,CASSFDSYNEQFF
TRBV13,TRBJ2-5,.,CASSSGRKTQYF
TRBV19,TRBJ2-3,.,CASTPGTSTDTQYF
TRBV28,TRBJ2-1,.,CASSSLRDSYNEQFF
TRBV18,TRBJ2-7,.,CASSPGTQSSYEQYF
TRBV10-3,TRBJ2-1,.,CAIRETDRDYNEQFF
TRBV2,TRBJ2-3,.,CASSVGSSTDTQYF
TRBV2,TRBJ2-1,.,CASSNYNEQFF
TRBV7-9,TRBJ1-3,.,CASTPMGSGNTIYF